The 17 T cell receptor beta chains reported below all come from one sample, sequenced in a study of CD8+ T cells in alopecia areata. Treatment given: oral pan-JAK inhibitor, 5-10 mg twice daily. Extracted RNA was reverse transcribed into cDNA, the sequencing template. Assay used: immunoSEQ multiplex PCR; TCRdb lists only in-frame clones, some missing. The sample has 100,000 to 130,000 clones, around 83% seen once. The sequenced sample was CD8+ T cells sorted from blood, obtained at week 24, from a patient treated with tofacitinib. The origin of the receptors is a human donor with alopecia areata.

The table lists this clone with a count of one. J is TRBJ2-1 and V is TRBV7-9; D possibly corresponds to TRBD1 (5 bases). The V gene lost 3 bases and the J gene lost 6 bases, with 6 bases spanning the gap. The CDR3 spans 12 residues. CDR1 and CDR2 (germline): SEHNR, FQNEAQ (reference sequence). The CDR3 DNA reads TGTGCCAGCAGCTTGCAGGGCAATGAGCAGTTCTTC. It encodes CASSLQGNEQFF.

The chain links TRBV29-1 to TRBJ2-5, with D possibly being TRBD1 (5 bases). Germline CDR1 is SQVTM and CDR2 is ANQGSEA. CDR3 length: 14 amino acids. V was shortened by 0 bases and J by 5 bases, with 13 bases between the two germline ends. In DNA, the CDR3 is TGCAGCGTTGAAGATCCCAGGGTCCGGGAGACCCAGTACTTC. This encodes CSVEDPRVRETQYF.

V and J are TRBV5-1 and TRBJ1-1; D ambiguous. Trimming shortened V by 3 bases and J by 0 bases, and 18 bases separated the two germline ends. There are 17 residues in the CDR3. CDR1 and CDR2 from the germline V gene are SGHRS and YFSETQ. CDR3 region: CASSSLYGIGVNTEAFF. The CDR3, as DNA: TGCGCCAGCAGCTCACTGTACGGGATCGGGGTGAACACTGAAGCTTTCTTT.

CDR3 loop: CASSLGTSTDTQYF. Here the CDR3 DNA reads TGCGCCAGCAGCTTGGGGACTAGCACAGATACGCAGTATTTT. The chain employs TRBV5-1 and TRBJ2-3; D is possibly TRBD2 (5 bases). The CDR3 has 14 residues. Germline CDR1 is SGHRS and CDR2 is YFSETQ. Trimming left V 0 bases short and J 0 bases short, with 5 bases between.

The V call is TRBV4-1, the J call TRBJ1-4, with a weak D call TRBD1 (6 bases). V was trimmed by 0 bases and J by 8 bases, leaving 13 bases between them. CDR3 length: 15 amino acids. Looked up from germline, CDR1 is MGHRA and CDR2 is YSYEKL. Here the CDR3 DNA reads TGCGCCAGCAGCCAAGAACACAGGGTCGGCGAAAAACTGTTTTTT. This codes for CASSQEHRVGEKLFF.

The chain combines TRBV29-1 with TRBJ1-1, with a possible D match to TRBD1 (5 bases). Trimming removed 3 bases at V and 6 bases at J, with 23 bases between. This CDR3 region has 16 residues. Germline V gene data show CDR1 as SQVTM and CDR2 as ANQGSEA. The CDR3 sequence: CSVEGVDRSKGAEAFF. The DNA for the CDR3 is TGCAGCGTTGAGGGGGTCGACAGATCCAAAGGGGCTGAAGCTTTCTTT.

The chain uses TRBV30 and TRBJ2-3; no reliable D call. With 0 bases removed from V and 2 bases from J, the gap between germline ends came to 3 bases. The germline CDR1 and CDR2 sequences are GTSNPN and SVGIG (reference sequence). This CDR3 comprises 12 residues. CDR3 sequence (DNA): TGTGCCTGGAGTGTATACACAGATACGCAGTATTTT. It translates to CAWSVYTDTQYF.

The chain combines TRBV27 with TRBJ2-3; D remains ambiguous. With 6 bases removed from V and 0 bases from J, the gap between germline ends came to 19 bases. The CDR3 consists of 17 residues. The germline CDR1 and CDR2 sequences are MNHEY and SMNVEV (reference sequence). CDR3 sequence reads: CASSPLSGGMSTDTQYF. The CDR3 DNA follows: TGTGCCAGCAGCCCGCTTTCGGGTGGGATGAGCACAGATACGCAGTATTTT.

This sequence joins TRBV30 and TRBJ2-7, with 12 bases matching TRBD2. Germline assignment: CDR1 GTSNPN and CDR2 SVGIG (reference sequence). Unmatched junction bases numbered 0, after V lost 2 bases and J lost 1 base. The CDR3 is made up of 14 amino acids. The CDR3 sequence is CAWSTSGGSYEQYF. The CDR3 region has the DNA TGTGCCTGGAGTACTAGCGGGGGGTCCTACGAGCAGTACTTC. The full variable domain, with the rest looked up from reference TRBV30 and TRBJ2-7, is SQTIHQWPATLVQPVGSPLSLECTVEGTSNPNLYWYRQAAGRGLQLLFYSVGIGQISSEVPQNLSASRPQDRQFILSSKKLLLSDSGFYLCAWSTSGGSYEQYFGPGTRLTVT.

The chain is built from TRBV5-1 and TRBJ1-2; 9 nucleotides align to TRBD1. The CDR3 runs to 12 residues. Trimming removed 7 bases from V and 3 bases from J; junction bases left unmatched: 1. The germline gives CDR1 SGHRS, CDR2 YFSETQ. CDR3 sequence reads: CASRQGDYGYTF. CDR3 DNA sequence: TGCGCCAGCCGACAGGGGGACTATGGCTACACCTTC.

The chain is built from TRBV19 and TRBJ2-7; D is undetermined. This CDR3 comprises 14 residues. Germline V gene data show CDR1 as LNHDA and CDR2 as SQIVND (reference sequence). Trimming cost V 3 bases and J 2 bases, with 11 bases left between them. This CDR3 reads CASSIRAPTYEQYF. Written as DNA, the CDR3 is TGTGCCAGTAGTATCCGGGCACCTACCTACGAGCAGTACTTC.

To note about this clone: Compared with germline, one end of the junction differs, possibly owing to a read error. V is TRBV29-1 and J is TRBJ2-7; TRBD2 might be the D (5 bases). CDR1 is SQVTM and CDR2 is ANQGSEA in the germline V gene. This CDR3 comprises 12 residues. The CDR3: CSVEVEGYEQYF. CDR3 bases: TGCAGCGTGGAAGTCGAGGGATACGAGCAGTACTTC.

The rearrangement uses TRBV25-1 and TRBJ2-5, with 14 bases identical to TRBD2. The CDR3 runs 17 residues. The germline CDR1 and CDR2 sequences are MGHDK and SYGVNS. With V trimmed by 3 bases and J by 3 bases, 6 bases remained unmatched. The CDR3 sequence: CASSDRLAGGIEETQYF. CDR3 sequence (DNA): TGTGCCAGCAGTGATAGACTAGCGGGGGGGATCGAAGAGACCCAGTACTTC.

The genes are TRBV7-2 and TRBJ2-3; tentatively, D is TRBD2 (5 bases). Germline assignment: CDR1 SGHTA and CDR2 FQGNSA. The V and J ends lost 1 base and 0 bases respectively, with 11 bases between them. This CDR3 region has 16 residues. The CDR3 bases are TGTGCCAGCAGCTTAGTTGGGGAGCAAAGCACAGATACGCAGTATTTT. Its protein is CASSLVGEQSTDTQYF.

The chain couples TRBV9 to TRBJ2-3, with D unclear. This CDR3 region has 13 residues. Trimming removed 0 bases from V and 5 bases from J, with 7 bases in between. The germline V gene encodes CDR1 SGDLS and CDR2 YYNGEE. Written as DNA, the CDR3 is TGTGCCAGCAGCGTAGAGGTAGTAGATACGCAGTATTTT. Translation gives CASSVEVVDTQYF.

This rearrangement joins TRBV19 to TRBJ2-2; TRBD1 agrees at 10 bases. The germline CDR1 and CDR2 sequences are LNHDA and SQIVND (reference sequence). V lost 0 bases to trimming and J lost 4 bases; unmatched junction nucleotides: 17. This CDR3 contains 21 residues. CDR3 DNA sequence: TGTGCCAGTAGTATAGACTTACCCACCGGACAGGGGGAAATAGGCACCGGGGAGCTGTTTTTT. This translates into CASSIDLPTGQGEIGTGELFF.

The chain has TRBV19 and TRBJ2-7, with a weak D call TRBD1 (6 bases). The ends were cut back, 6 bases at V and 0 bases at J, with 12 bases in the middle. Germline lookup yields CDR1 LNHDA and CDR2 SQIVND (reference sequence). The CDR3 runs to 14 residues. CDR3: CASRLTDSSYEQYF. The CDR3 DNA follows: TGTGCCAGTAGACTGACGGACAGCTCCTACGAGCAGTACTTC.